The 5 T cell receptor beta chains given below trace back to one sample, sequenced in a study of beta chain features in type 1 diabetes. Antigens of these TCRs are unknown. The entirety of the isolated RNA underwent reverse transcription, so expressed TCRB transcripts were sequenced. Libraries were prepared by immunoSEQ multiplex PCR; TCRdb keeps only in-frame clonotypes and omits some of them. The table shows a few hundred thousand clones, with 10% to 15% occurring only once. Study-wide findings and caveats: Moderate yet significant TCRB CDR3 shortening was seen in Type 1 diabetes patients in all four CD4+ subsets.

The material sequenced was naive CD4+ T cells from blood. The receptors were sampled from a young woman with type 1 diabetes.

This rearrangement joins TRBV29-1 to TRBJ2-3; D may be TRBD2 (6 bases). The CDR3 spans 13 residues. Germline CDR1 and CDR2: SQVTM and ANQGSEA. With 1 base removed from V and 3 bases from J, the gap between germline ends came to 8 bases. CDR3 bases: TGCAGCGTTGAAGGGAGGGTGACAGATACGCAGTATTTT. It yields the protein CSVEGRVTDTQYF.

CDR3 amino acids: CASSLAGLAGATWYQETQYF. The DNA of the CDR3 is TGTGCCAGCAGCTTAGCGGGACTAGCGGGGGCTACCTGGTACCAAGAGACCCAGTACTTC. V and J are TRBV13 and TRBJ2-5, with TRBD2 matching 14 bases. CDR3 length: 20 amino acids. The germline V gene encodes CDR1 PRHDT and CDR2 FYEKMQ (reference sequence). Losses at the gene ends were 1 base for V and 0 bases for J; bases not matched to a gene: 10.

This clone was seen only a few times. This chain uses TRBV29-1 with TRBJ1-2, with TRBD1 identical over 8 bases. The junction had 9 bases not matched to a gene; V was cut back by 5 bases and J by 4 bases. The CDR3 runs to 14 residues. Per germline, CDR1 SQVTM and CDR2 ANQGSEA. CDR3: CSVPDRTGPYGYTF. The DNA for the CDR3 is TGCAGCGTTCCAGATAGGACAGGGCCCTATGGCTACACCTTC.

The chain uses TRBV6-6 and TRBJ1-5, with D tentatively TRBD1 (6 bases). This CDR3 has 16 amino acids. V was cut by 4 bases and J by 7 bases, with 20 bases left in between. CDR1 MNHNY and CDR2 SVGAGI come from the germline V gene (reference sequence). The CDR3 sequence: CASSFLSGGATQPQHF. CDR3 DNA sequence: TGTGCCAGCAGTTTCTTATCTGGGGGCGCGACCCAGCCCCAGCATTTT.

This rearrangement joins TRBV10-3 to TRBJ2-1; D may be TRBD1 (5 bases). Germline CDR1 reads ENHRY; CDR2 reads SYGVKD. V was cut by 5 bases and J by 4 bases, with 15 bases left in between. CDR3 length: 15 amino acids. The CDR3 nucleotides are TGTGCCATCAGTTGGCGGCAGGGCCAGTACAATGAGCAGTTCTTC. Translation: CAISWRQGQYNEQFF.